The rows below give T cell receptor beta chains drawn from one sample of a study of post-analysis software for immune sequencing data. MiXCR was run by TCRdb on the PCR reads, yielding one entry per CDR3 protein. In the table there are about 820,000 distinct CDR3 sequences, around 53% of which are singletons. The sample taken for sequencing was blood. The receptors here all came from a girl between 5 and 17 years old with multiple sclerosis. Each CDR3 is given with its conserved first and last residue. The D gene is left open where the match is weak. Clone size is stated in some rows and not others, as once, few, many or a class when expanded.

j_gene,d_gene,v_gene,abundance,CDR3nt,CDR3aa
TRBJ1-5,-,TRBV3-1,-,TGTGCCAGCAGCCCAGGGACCACCTCAACTGGGCAGCCCCAGCATTTT,CASSPGTTSTGQPQHF
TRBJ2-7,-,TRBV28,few,TGTGCCAGCAGTTTAAGGACCTTACCTTACGAGCAGTACTTC,CASSLRTLPYEQYF
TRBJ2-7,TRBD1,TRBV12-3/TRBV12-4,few,TGTACCAGCAGGGAAGGGACAGGCTACGAGCAGTACTTC,CTSREGTGYEQYF
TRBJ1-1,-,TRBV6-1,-,TGTGCCAGCAGGGGGGCCCGGGGTTTCTTT,CASRGARGFF
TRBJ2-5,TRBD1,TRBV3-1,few,TGTGCCAGCAGCCAAGATCGGACAGGGCAGGGAGAGACCCAGTACTTC,CASSQDRTGQGETQYF
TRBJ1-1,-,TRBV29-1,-,TGCAGCGTTAACAGAAACACTGAAGCTTTCTTT,CSVNRNTEAFF
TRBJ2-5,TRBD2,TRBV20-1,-,TGCAGTGCTAGAGATTCTCGTAGCGGGGGGATATTAGAGACCCAGTACTTC,CSARDSRSGGILETQYF
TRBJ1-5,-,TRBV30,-,TGTGCCTGGAGTCGAGGGGGAGATCAGCCCCAGCATTTT,CAWSRGGDQPQHF
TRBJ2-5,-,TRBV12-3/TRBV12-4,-,TGTGCCAGCAGTTCTGGTTGGGCAGAGACCCAGTACTTC,CASSSGWAETQYF
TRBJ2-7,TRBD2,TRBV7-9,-,TGTGCCAGCAGCTTGGGACTAGCGGGACTGTACGAGCAGTACTTC,CASSLGLAGLYEQYF
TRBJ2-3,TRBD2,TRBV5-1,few,TGCGCCAGCACCACCGGGGGGGTAGCAGATACGCAGTATTTT,CASTTGGVADTQYF
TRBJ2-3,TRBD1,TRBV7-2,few,TGTGCGGTTGAGGGGGCACTTACAAGCACAGATACGCAGTATTTT,CAVEGALTSTDTQYF
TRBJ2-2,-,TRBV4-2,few,TGTGCCAGCAGCCAAGATCTAGGGGGTACCGGGGAGCTGTTTTTT,CASSQDLGGTGELFF
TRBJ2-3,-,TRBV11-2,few,TGTGCCAGCAGCTTAGAGGTTCCAGATACGCAGTATTTT,CASSLEVPDTQYF
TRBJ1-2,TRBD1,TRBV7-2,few,TGTGCCAGCAGCTTCCGCGCCGGGACAGGGGGCGGAGGCTACACCTTC,CASSFRAGTGGGGYTF
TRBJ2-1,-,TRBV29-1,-,TGCAGCGTTGAAGTCGGCAGGGATGATTCGAGGCACTCCTACAATGAGCAGTTCTTC,CSVEVGRDDSRHSYNEQFF
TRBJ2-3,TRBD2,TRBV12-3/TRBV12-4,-,TGTGCCAGCAGTTATCCCCGGGGGGGCCCAATCACAGATACGCAGTATTTT,CASSYPRGGPITDTQYF
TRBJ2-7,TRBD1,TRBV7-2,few,TGTGCCAGCAGCTTAACTAGGGGGCAGGGTGGCGAGCAGTACTTC,CASSLTRGQGGEQYF
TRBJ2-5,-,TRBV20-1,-,TGCAGTGCTAGAGGACAATGGTGGGGAGAGACCCAGTACTTC,CSARGQWWGETQYF
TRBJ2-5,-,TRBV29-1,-,TGCAGCGTTGGCTCAGGGGTGGAGACCCAGTACTTC,CSVGSGVETQYF
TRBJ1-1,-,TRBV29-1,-,TGCAGCGACGGCACTGAAGCTTTCTTT,CSDGTEAFF
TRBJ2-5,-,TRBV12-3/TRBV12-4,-,TGTGCCAGCAGCCGACTAGGAGAGACCCAGTACTTC,CASSRLGETQYF
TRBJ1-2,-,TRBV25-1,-,TGTGCCAGCCGGGGGCAGGGGAATGGAGGCTACACCTTC,CASRGQGNGGYTF
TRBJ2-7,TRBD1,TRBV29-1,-,TGCAGCGCTTTTGCCCAGACAGGGGTTGATGTCATTACGAGGTCCTACGAGCAGTACTTC,CSAFAQTGVDVITRSYEQYF
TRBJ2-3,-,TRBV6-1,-,TGTGCCAGCAGTCCCAGGGGCATGTCAGATACGCAGTATTTT,CASSPRGMSDTQYF
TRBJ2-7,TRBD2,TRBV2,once,TGTGCCAGCAGTGATTTGGTCTGGGGTTCTAGCGGGAACGGGGACGAGCAGTACTTC,CASSDLVWGSSGNGDEQYF
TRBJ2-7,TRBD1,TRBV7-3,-,TGTGCCAGCAGCGCGGACAGGGCGTTTTTCTACGAGCAGTACTTC,CASSADRAFFYEQYF
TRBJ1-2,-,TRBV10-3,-,TGTGCCATCAGGATGACGTCCTATGGCTACACCTTC,CAIRMTSYGYTF
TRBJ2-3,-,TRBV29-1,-,TGCAGCGTCCGTACCTCAGATACGCAGTATTTT,CSVRTSDTQYF
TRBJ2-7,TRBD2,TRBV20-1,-,TGCAGTGCGGGGCGGGGGAGCTCCTACGGGCAGTACTTC,CSAGRGSSYGQYF
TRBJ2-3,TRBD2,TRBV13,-,TGTGCCAGCAGCTTATCACTAGCGGGAGGGAGGTCGAGCACAGATACGCAGTATTTT,CASSLSLAGGRSSTDTQYF
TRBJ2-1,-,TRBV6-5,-,TGTGCCAGCAGTTACTCCCGCGACTCAAGGGGCAATGAGCAGTTCTTC,CASSYSRDSRGNEQFF
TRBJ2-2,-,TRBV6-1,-,TGTGCCAGCAGCGGGGGACACTTGAACACCGGGGAGCTGTTTTTT,CASSGGHLNTGELFF
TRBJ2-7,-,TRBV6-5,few,TGTGCCAGCAGCCCAACCCGGATCGCCTACGAGCAGTACTTC,CASSPTRIAYEQYF
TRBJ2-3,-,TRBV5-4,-,TGTGCCAGCAGCCCGACTCAGGACAGTAGCACAGATACGCAGTATTTT,CASSPTQDSSTDTQYF
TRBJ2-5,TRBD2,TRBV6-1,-,TGTGCCAGCAGTGAAGTGGGCGGGAGGGGGAAGCAGTACTTC,CASSEVGGRGKQYF
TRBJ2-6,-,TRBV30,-,TGTGCCTGGAGTTTCAACACCAGGGTGTCTGGGGCCAACGTCCTGACTTTC,CAWSFNTRVSGANVLTF
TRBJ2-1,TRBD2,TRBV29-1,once,TGCAGCGTTGAGTGGCGGGGGGGCCAGGTTGAGCAGTTCTTC,CSVEWRGGQVEQFF
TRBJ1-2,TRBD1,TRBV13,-,TGTGCCAGCAGCACAGGGGGAGCTAACTATGGCTACACCTTC,CASSTGGANYGYTF
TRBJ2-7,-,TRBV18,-,TGTGCCAGCTCACGCGACAGCCCCGGCGGGGAGCAGTACTTC,CASSRDSPGGEQYF
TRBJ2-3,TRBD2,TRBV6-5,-,TGTGCCAGCAGCCCAAGCGGGGGGGCCCGCACAGATACGCAGTATTTT,CASSPSGGARTDTQYF
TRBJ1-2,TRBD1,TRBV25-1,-,TGTGCCACCATGTCCTCGGGACAGGGGTCAAACTATGGCTACACCTTC,CATMSSGQGSNYGYTF
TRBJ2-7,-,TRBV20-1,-,TGCAGTGCTATTACGGGGGGCCTTTCCTACGAGCAGTACTTC,CSAITGGLSYEQYF
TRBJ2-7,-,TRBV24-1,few,TGTGCCACCAGTGATTTGCTCAGGGGCCGAGCCGAGCAGTACTTC,CATSDLLRGRAEQYF
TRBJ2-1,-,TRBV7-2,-,TGTGCCAGCAGCTCTATCAGACTAGCAGGGGGCAATGAGCAGTTCTTC,CASSSIRLAGGNEQFF
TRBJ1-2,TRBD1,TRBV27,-,TGTGCCAGCAGTTTATACAGGGGTGATAACTATGGCTACACCTTC,CASSLYRGDNYGYTF
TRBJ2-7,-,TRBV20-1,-,TGCAGTGCTAGACCGAGGGATAGGACAGACTACAATGAGCAGTACTTC,CSARPRDRTDYNEQYF
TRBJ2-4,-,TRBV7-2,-,TGTGCCAGCAGCTTTCCTAGCGTCCTGGGGAACATTCAGTACTTC,CASSFPSVLGNIQYF
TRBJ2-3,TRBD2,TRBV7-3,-,TGTGCCAACAGCGTACTAGCGGCATTCTCCCCGAGCAGCACAGATACGCAGTATTTT,CANSVLAAFSPSSTDTQYF
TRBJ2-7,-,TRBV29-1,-,TGCAGTGCCGGGACAACCTTATACGAGCAGTACTTC,CSAGTTLYEQYF
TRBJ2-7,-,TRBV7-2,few,TGTGCCAGCAGCTTAGTAGGTTTCCAGGGCTCCTACGAGCAGTACTTC,CASSLVGFQGSYEQYF
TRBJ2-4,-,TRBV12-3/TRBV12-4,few,TGTGCCAGCAGACTCGGGATTCAAAACATTCAGTACTTC,CASRLGIQNIQYF